This passage covers 27 T cell receptor beta chains from one sample sequenced in a study of cytomegalovirus exposure and HLA in healthy donors. PCR used 60 Vbeta primers and 13 Jbeta primers. TCRdb's table, derived via immunoSEQ multiplex PCR, lists solely in-frame clones and lacks some. The sample table includes 130,000 or so clones. Sequencing was carried out using PBMCs. These receptor sequences come from a woman aged 40-49 years in good health and CMV-seronegative.

The chain links TRBV6-5 to TRBJ1-2; a weak D match, TRBD1 (5 bases). Trimming took off 5 bases at V and 4 bases at J, with 14 bases between the two ends. Germline CDR1 MNHEY, CDR2 SVGAGI. The CDR3 spans 14 residues. Here the CDR3 reads CASSPLGGTYGYTF. CDR3 coding DNA: TGTGCCAGCAGTCCTCTCGGGGGAACCTATGGCTACACCTTC.

The rearrangement joins TRBV7-6 to TRBJ1-2; the match to TRBD1 covers 9 bases. The CDR3 loop spans 16 amino acids. The germline gives CDR1 SGHVS, CDR2 FNYEAQ. Trimming took 4 bases from V and 6 from J; bases not matched to a gene: 12. For the CDR3, the DNA is TGTGCCAGCAGCTCACGGGCACAGGGGGCGAGTGATGGCTACACCTTC. Protein product: CASSSRAQGASDGYTF.

The rearrangement uses TRBV5-1 and TRBJ1-4; D is unclear. Per the germline V gene, CDR1 is SGHRS and CDR2 is YFSETQ. V shed 4 bases and J shed 0 bases, with 13 bases lying between them. The CDR3 has 16 amino acids. The CDR3 loop reads CASSAEVGATNEKLFF. The CDR3 DNA reads as TGCGCCAGCAGCGCCGAGGTAGGAGCAACTAATGAAAAACTGTTTTTT.

V usage is TRBV6-5 and J usage is TRBJ1-1; 7 nucleotides agree with TRBD1. Germline V gives CDR1 MNHEY, CDR2 SVGAGI. This CDR3 has 15 amino acids. V trimming: 0 bases; J trimming: 7 bases; junction bases outside the gene matches: 8. The chain's CDR3 is CASSYSTTGSYEAFF. CDR3 DNA: TGTGCCAGCAGTTACTCGACGACAGGGAGTTATGAAGCTTTCTTT.

The chain recombines TRBV12-5 with TRBJ2-5, with 11 nucleotides matching TRBD1. Germline lookup yields CDR1 LGHNT and CDR2 FRNRAP. The CDR3 spans 15 residues. After removal of 5 bases from V and 5 bases from J, the junction contained 7 bases not matched to a gene. The CDR3 loop reads CASGPGQGAWETQYF. Written as DNA, the CDR3 is TGTGCTAGTGGTCCCGGACAGGGGGCCTGGGAGACCCAGTACTTC.

The chain carries TRBV4-3 and TRBJ1-2; possibly TRBD1 for D (6 bases). Per germline, CDR1 LGHNA and CDR2 YSLEER. This CDR3 contains 15 residues. V lost 0 bases to trimming and J lost 4 bases, with 12 bases between them. CDR3 DNA sequence: TGCGCCAGCAGCCAAGATAAGGGGGTTGGCTATGGCTACACCTTC. Translating gives CASSQDKGVGYGYTF.

The V call is TRBV7-3, the J call TRBJ2-5; 13 nucleotides match TRBD2. Germline CDR1 SGHTA, CDR2 FQGTGA. The CDR3 loop spans 14 amino acids. V lost 5 bases and J lost 6; bases outside the gene matches: 3. The CDR3 coding sequence is TGTGCCAGCAGCGTGACTAGCGGGGGGAAGACCCAGTACTTC. This sequence encodes CASSVTSGGKTQYF. The full variable domain, with the rest looked up from reference TRBV7-3 and TRBJ2-5, is GAGVSQTPSNKVTEKGKYVELRCDPISGHTALYWYRQSLGQGPEFLIYFQGTGAADDSGLPNDRFFAVRPEGSVSTLKIQRTERGDSAVYLCASSVTSGGKTQYFGPGTRLLVL.

CDR3 amino acids: CAAGGEETQYF. DNA for the CDR3: TGTGCCGCGGGGGGCGAAGAGACCCAGTACTTC. The V and J genes are TRBV7-2 and TRBJ2-5; 8 bases line up with TRBD2. The V and J ends lost 11 bases and 3 bases, in that order; junction bases with no gene match: 2. From germline, CDR1 is SGHTA and CDR2 FQGNSA. The CDR3 has 11 residues.

The gene calls are TRBV2 and TRBJ1-1; D perhaps matches TRBD1 (6 bases). V dropped 1 base and J dropped 1 base, with 13 bases sitting between them. CDR1 and CDR2 from the germline V gene are SNHLY and FYNNEI. The CDR3 loop spans 16 amino acids. CDR3 bases: TGTGCCAGCAGTGAAGGCCCCACAGGGACGAACACTGAAGCTTTCTTT. Translation: CASSEGPTGTNTEAFF.

The rearrangement links TRBV12-5 to TRBJ1-1, with D uncertain. Looked up from germline, CDR1 is LGHNT and CDR2 is FRNRAP. The CDR3 totals 13 residues. V was trimmed by 2 bases and J by 2 bases, leaving 6 bases between them. CDR3 residues: CASGLNSNTEAFF. CDR3 DNA: TGTGCTAGTGGTTTGAACAGCAACACTGAAGCTTTCTTT.

The chain has TRBV5-1 and TRBJ2-7, with 7 bases lining up with TRBD1. Looked up from germline, CDR1 is SGHRS and CDR2 is YFSETQ. This CDR3 has 16 amino acids. Trimming cost V 0 bases and J 2 bases; bases outside gene matches: 8. The CDR3 reads CASSLVDRVGTYEQYF. For the CDR3, the DNA is TGCGCCAGCAGCTTGGTTGACAGGGTCGGAACCTACGAGCAGTACTTC.

The chain combines TRBV6-6 with TRBJ1-5; D might be TRBD1 (5 bases). This CDR3 comprises 14 residues. CDR1 and CDR2 from the germline V gene are MNHNY and SVGAGI (reference sequence). The V end was cut by 6 bases, the J end by 5 bases, with 14 bases between. The CDR3 DNA reads as TGTGCCAGCAGCTCTGACAGCGTTGATCAGCCCCAGCATTTT. It codes for CASSSDSVDQPQHF.

The CDR3 loop is CASRREDTSYEQYF. The CDR3 nucleotides are TGCGCCAGCCGCCGGGAGGACACTTCCTACGAGCAGTACTTC. The V and J genes are TRBV4-1 and TRBJ2-5; 7 nucleotides match TRBD2. Judging by the DNA end, TRBJ2-7 fits better; the J call may be wrong. The CDR3 totals 14 residues. Looked up from germline, CDR1 is MGHRA and CDR2 is YSYEKL.

CDR3 residues: CASSFFQGPQETQYF. In DNA, the CDR3 is TGTGCCAGCAGCTTTTTCCAGGGCCCTCAAGAGACCCAGTACTTC. V and J are TRBV7-2 and TRBJ2-5, with a weak D call TRBD1 (5 bases). CDR3 size: 15 residues. Germline V gives CDR1 SGHTA, CDR2 FQGNSA. Trimming left V 3 bases short and J 2 bases short, with 13 bases between.

CDR3 bases: TGTGCCAGCAGTTACGGACAGGGGGCTGAAGAGACCCAGTACTTC. This encodes CASSYGQGAEETQYF. V is TRBV6-5 and J is TRBJ2-5; the match to TRBD1 covers 11 bases. The germline V gene encodes CDR1 MNHEY and CDR2 SVGAGI. The CDR3 is 15 amino acids. Trimming at V came to 2 bases and at J to 3 bases, leaving 2 bases not matched to a gene.

The chain combines TRBV9 with TRBJ2-1; TRBD2 might be the D (6 bases). This CDR3 is built from 15 residues. V was pared by 0 bases and J by 0 bases, with 7 bases between. Per the germline V gene, CDR1 is SGDLS and CDR2 is YYNGEE. The CDR3 spells CASSVGGDSYNEQFF. The CDR3, as DNA: TGTGCCAGCAGCGTAGGCGGGGACTCCTACAATGAGCAGTTCTTC. The full variable domain, completed using reference TRBV9 and TRBJ2-1, is DSGVTQTPKHLITATGQRVTLRCSPRSGDLSVYWYQQSLDQGLQFLIQYYNGEERAKGNILERFSAQQFPDLHSELNLSSLELGDSALYFCASSVGGDSYNEQFFGPGTRLTVL.

This rearrangement joins TRBV7-2 to TRBJ1-5; TRBD1 might be the D (5 bases). Trimming pared 5 bases from V and 7 bases from J, leaving 21 bases between. In germline, CDR1 is SGHTA, CDR2 FQGNSA. The CDR3 is 16 amino acids. This chain's CDR3 is CASSLLGTLAGQPQHF. CDR3 DNA: TGTGCCAGCAGCCTCCTCGGGACTCTGGCGGGACAGCCCCAGCATTTT.

The gene calls are TRBV19 and TRBJ1-4; D call uncertain. The CDR3 runs 14 residues. CDR1 LNHDA and CDR2 SQIVND come from the germline V gene (reference sequence). The V and J ends lost 3 bases and 4 bases respectively, with 9 bases between them. The CDR3: CASSIIRSNEKLFF. The CDR3 DNA is TGTGCCAGTAGTATTATACGGAGTAATGAAAAACTGTTTTTT.

The chain carries TRBV5-4 and TRBJ2-2; D is possibly TRBD2 (5 bases). V was cut by 4 bases and J by 4 bases, with 11 bases left in between. This CDR3 has 14 residues. CDR1 is SGHNT and CDR2 is YYREEE in the germline V gene (reference sequence). This chain's CDR3 is CASSLSVGTGELFF. Here the CDR3 DNA reads TGTGCCAGCAGCCTTAGCGTTGGCACCGGGGAGCTGTTTTTT.

The chain recombines TRBV6-5 with TRBJ2-2; D perhaps matches TRBD1 (5 bases). The CDR3 consists of 15 residues. Trimming cost V 7 bases and J 5 bases, with 17 bases left between them. Germline V gives CDR1 MNHEY, CDR2 SVGAGI. The CDR3 region is CASIDQGPGTGELFF. The CDR3 region has the DNA TGTGCCAGCATTGATCAGGGCCCAGGGACCGGGGAGCTGTTTTTT.

This chain connects TRBV27 to TRBJ1-2, with D perhaps matching TRBD1 (6 bases). There are 13 residues in the CDR3. V gave up 2 bases and J gave up 4 bases, with 8 bases separating them. CDR1 is MNHEY, CDR2 SMNVEV, per germline (reference sequence). The CDR3 here is CASSLTGPYGYTF. CDR3 DNA: TGTGCCAGCAGTTTAACAGGGCCCTATGGCTACACCTTC.

Here the CDR3 DNA reads TGCGCCACCACAACAGGGTCGATCACAGATACGCAGTATTTT. Protein: CATTTGSITDTQYF. This rearrangement joins TRBV4-1 to TRBJ2-3; D may be TRBD1 (6 bases). The V and J ends lost 10 bases and 2 bases respectively, with 16 bases between them. Germline V lookup: CDR1 MGHRA, CDR2 YSYEKL. The CDR3 sequence is 14 residues long.

The chain uses TRBV7-2 and TRBJ2-5, with D possibly TRBD2 on 6 matching bases. Trimming took 2 bases from V and 5 from J, leaving 24 bases between them. This CDR3 comprises 18 residues. Germline loops: CDR1 SGHTA, CDR2 FQGNSA. The CDR3 protein is CASSLRGPGTLRVETQYF. The CDR3 coding sequence is TGTGCCAGCAGCTTAAGGGGTCCCGGGACTCTGAGAGTGGAGACCCAGTACTTC.

The chain is built from TRBV14 and TRBJ1-1, with 8 bases fitting TRBD1. Germline CDR1 reads SGHDN; CDR2 reads FVKESK. V dropped 3 bases and J dropped 5; count of bases not matched to a gene: 8. The CDR3 totals 15 residues. The CDR3 protein is CASSQWTGLVTEAFF. CDR3 DNA: TGTGCCAGCAGCCAGTGGACAGGGTTGGTGACTGAAGCTTTCTTT.

This rearrangement joins TRBV7-2 to TRBJ1-2; D not resolved. Germline-derived CDR1 and CDR2 are SGHTA and FQGNSA. V dropped 5 bases and J dropped 6 bases, with 22 bases sitting between them. The CDR3 covers 16 residues. CDR3 protein: CASSPRMRSERDGYTF. CDR3 in DNA: TGTGCCAGCAGCCCGAGAATGCGTTCGGAGAGGGATGGCTACACCTTC. The whole variable domain, filled in from reference TRBV7-2 and TRBJ1-2, reads GAGVSQSPSNKVTEKGKDVELRCDPISGHTALYWYRQSLGQGLEFLIYFQGNSAPDKSGLPSDRFSAERTGGSVSTLTIQRTQQEDSAVYLCASSPRMRSERDGYTFGSGTRLTVV.

The rearrangement joins TRBV2 to TRBJ2-2; 10 nucleotides agree with TRBD1. Germline trimming cut 5 bases from V and 6 bases from J; bases unmatched to any gene: 3. CDR3 length equals 14 residues. Germline CDR1 SNHLY, CDR2 FYNNEI. The CDR3 region has the DNA TGTGCCAGCAGTACCGACAGGGGGCCCGGGGAGCTGTTTTTT. This encodes CASSTDRGPGELFF.

The rearrangement links TRBV9 to TRBJ2-6; 10 nucleotides align to TRBD1. Per germline, CDR1 SGDLS and CDR2 YYNGEE. The CDR3 runs to 17 residues. Trimming removed 3 bases from V and 2 bases from J; junction bases left unmatched: 5. CDR3 bases: TGTGCCAGCAGCGCGGGACAGGGGCGCGCTGGGGCCAACGTCCTGACTTTC. This codes for CASSAGQGRAGANVLTF.